This TCR beta chain was sequenced in a study of blood T cell repertoires in COVID-19. Original data processing: Amplification from reference gene primers served as the basis for estimated nucleated cell counts. Here immunoSEQ multiplex PCR was the method, and the copy in TCRdb shows in-frame clones only, minus some. The D gene and trimming were derived from the DNA, and the V and J assignments and clone size from that table. This sample has under 200,000 clones, with around 77% found just once. Sequenced: peripheral blood. This clonotype was sampled from a man in his 70s with active or convalescent COVID-19.

In DNA, the CDR3 is TGTGCCAGCAGTTACGGGGGACAGGGGTTAGAGACCCAGTACTTC. As protein: CASSYGGQGLETQYF. This chain joins TRBV6-5 and TRBJ2-5, with 10 positions matching TRBD1. Trimming removed 2 bases from V and 4 bases from J; junction bases left unmatched: 4. This CDR3 region has 15 residues. Germline CDR1 and CDR2: MNHEY and SVGAGI.